This TCR beta chain comes out of a study of blood T cells in healthy people across ages. General study results and limits: Donors of long life had a larger count of naive CD4+ cells and greater diversity than aged donors.

The CDR3 loop spans 13 amino acids. CDR1 and CDR2 from the germline V gene are SGHTA and FQGNSA. Points on this clonotype: Its antigen is currently unknown. A junction boundary mismatches the germline segment, possibly from a read error.

With a J-beta primer mix and a sample-barcoded 5' primer, a second PCR ran roughly 7 to 11 cycles. TCRdb re-analysed the 5' RACE reads in MiXCR, keeping a single row per CDR3 protein. Of around 1,000,000 distinct CDR3 sequences listed, about 23% are singletons. These data were likewise used in another study, on T cells of mothers and their children.

This TCR was sampled from a girl aged 2 to 9 in good health. The sample taken for sequencing was blood. V usage is TRBV7-2 and J usage is TRBJ1-3; D is unresolved. CDR3 DNA: TGTGCCAGCAGCCCGGTAGAAGGCGACACCAGAAATTTT. It encodes CASSPVEGDTRNF.